The 22 T cell receptor beta chains given below trace back to one sample, sequenced in a study of blood T cells in healthy people across ages (dated by TCRdb to the mid-2010s). Preparation of the library involved 5' RACE. TCRdb lists the instrument as Illumina HiSeq 2500. The second PCR ran for roughly 7 to 11 cycles and used a J-beta primer mix along with a sample-barcoded 5' primer. The public reads were quality trimmed at Q25 with fastp and then assembled into clones with MiXCR by TCRdb, keeping productive beta chains. Every distinct CDR3 protein forms one entry, paired with its most common genes and DNA. Here the sample has around 780,000 distinct CDR3 sequences; roughly 56% occur a single time. Jointly, the top ten make up roughly 24% of the sample. The sequenced sample consisted of blood. These receptors were taken from a man in his forties in good health.

This clonotype was recorded only once. This chain uses TRBV20-1 with TRBJ1-2, with TRBD1 matching over 12 bases. Germline-derived CDR1 and CDR2 are DFQATT and SNEGSKA (reference sequence). Germline trimming cut 0 bases from V and 8 bases from J; bases unmatched to any gene: 10. CDR3 length equals 16 residues. In DNA, the CDR3 is TGCAGTGCTAGAGATCCCGGGACAGGGGGCTCTAGGGGCTACACCTTC. Translation: CSARDPGTGGSRGYTF.

There are a few counts of this clonotype. The V call is TRBV7-2, the J call TRBJ2-5, with unresolved D. V was trimmed by 2 bases and J by 4 bases, leaving 5 bases between them. Germline CDR1 reads SGHTA; CDR2 reads FQGNSA. This CDR3 has 12 amino acids. Here the CDR3 DNA reads TGTGCCAGCAGCTTAAGGTTAGAGACCCAGTACTTC. The encoded protein is CASSLRLETQYF.

This clonotype was counted a single time. The V call is TRBV7-2, the J call TRBJ2-2, with D uncertain. Germline V gives CDR1 SGHTA, CDR2 FQGNSA. The CDR3 is 13 amino acids. V shed 4 bases and J shed 6 bases, with 9 bases lying between them. As DNA, the CDR3 is TGTGCCAGCAGCTGGACCCGCGCCGGGGAGCTGTTTTTT. Translation: CASSWTRAGELFF.

The chain couples TRBV28 to TRBJ1-2, with 8 bases matching TRBD1. The ends lost 3 bases at V and 7 bases at J; junction bases unmatched: 10. Germline loops: CDR1 MDHEN, CDR2 SYDVKM. This CDR3 spans 15 amino acids. The CDR3 nucleotides read TGTGCCAGCAGTTTCTCGGACAGGGAGTCGGGTGGCTACACCTTC. Its protein is CASSFSDRESGGYTF.

This clonotype was observed once. The V call is TRBV27, the J call TRBJ2-7, with TRBD1 as a possible D gene (7 bases). CDR1 and CDR2 (germline): MNHEY, SMNVEV (reference sequence). Trimming shortened V by 2 bases and J by 3 bases, and 20 bases separated the two germline ends. The CDR3 loop spans 17 amino acids. CDR3 sequence (DNA): TGTGCCAGCAGTTTACGACGCGGAGGGGGCATCCTCTACGAGCAGTACTTC. Residues: CASSLRRGGGILYEQYF.

This clonotype was seen more than once but under ten times. The gene calls are TRBV29-1 and TRBJ2-7; D may correspond to TRBD1 or TRBD2 (5 bases each). The CDR3 consists of 16 residues. V shed 4 bases and J shed 2 bases, with 21 bases lying between them. Looked up from germline, CDR1 is SQVTM and CDR2 is ANQGSEA. CDR3 loop: CSVGGDPRGSTYEQYF. CDR3 nucleotides: TGCAGCGTTGGGGGAGACCCTAGGGGCTCCACCTACGAGCAGTACTTC.

This clonotype was seen just once. The chain combines TRBV2 with TRBJ2-5; weak D call: TRBD2 (5 bases). Germline CDR1 reads SNHLY; CDR2 reads FYNNEI. V was shortened by 6 bases and J by 11 bases, with 10 bases between the two germline ends. The CDR3 consists of 10 residues. The CDR3 here is CASRGGQQYF. Here the CDR3 DNA reads TGTGCCAGCAGGGGCGGGCAGCAGTACTTC.

V usage is TRBV19 and J usage is TRBJ1-2; D ambiguous. Germline V gene sequence: CDR1 LNHDA, CDR2 SQIVND (reference sequence). The V end was cut by 8 bases, the J end by 10 bases, with 20 bases between. This CDR3 spans 13 amino acids. CDR3 DNA sequence: TGTGCCAGTGGGCTAAAGCGGGCATCGGCCTACACCTTC. Protein product: CASGLKRASAYTF.

This clonotype was observed a few times. V and J are TRBV20-1 and TRBJ2-4; D unclear. The germline gives CDR1 DFQATT, CDR2 SNEGSKA (reference sequence). The CDR3 has 15 amino acids. Trimming took off 5 bases at V and 7 bases at J, with 21 bases between the two ends. CDR3 coding DNA: TGCAGTGCTGACACCGTTGGCGCTCGAGGCAACATTCAGTACTTC. This codes for CSADTVGARGNIQYF.

This chain connects TRBV7-9 to TRBJ2-7; D assignment may be TRBD1 or TRBD2 (5 bases each). Germline V CDR1 and CDR2: SEHNR, FQNEAQ (reference sequence). This CDR3 has 13 amino acids. Trimming left V 1 base short and J 5 bases short, with 9 bases between. The CDR3 bases are TGTGCCAGCAGCTTAGAGCAGGGACACGAGCAGTACTTC. This codes for CASSLEQGHEQYF.

The V call is TRBV12-3 or TRBV12-4, the J call TRBJ2-4; 8 positions match TRBD2. This CDR3 contains 13 residues. V was pared by 5 bases and J by 6 bases, with 3 bases of the junction left unmatched. CDR3: CASSAGGRNIQYF. The CDR3 DNA follows: TGTGCCAGCAGTGCGGGGGGAAGAAACATTCAGTACTTC.

In this sample, this clonotype turned up a few times. V is TRBV6-1 and J is TRBJ2-1; possible D gene TRBD2, 6 bases. Germline V gives CDR1 MNHNS, CDR2 SASEGT. CDR3 length equals 13 residues. V lost 2 bases to trimming and J lost 10 bases, with 12 bases between them. In DNA, the CDR3 is TGTGCCAGCAGTGAAAGCGGGCGCAAGGAGCAGTTCTTC. It specifies CASSESGRKEQFF.

This clonotype was counted a single time. Here the CDR3 reads CSARPGAGEQFF. Written as DNA, the CDR3 is TGCAGTGCTAGACCGGGGGCGGGTGAGCAGTTCTTC. The rearrangement joins TRBV20-1 to TRBJ2-1; D may be TRBD1 or TRBD2 (6 bases each). The V end was cut by 2 bases, the J end by 9 bases, with 11 bases between. The CDR3 runs 12 residues. Germline V gene lookup returns CDR1 DFQATT and CDR2 SNEGSKA (reference sequence).

The chain couples TRBV20-1 to TRBJ2-5, with D possibly being TRBD2 (6 bases). The V end was cut by 5 bases, the J end by 5 bases, with 15 bases between. The germline V gene has CDR1 DFQATT and CDR2 SNEGSKA (reference sequence). The CDR3 sequence is 13 residues long. DNA for the CDR3: TGCAGTGCTGATCCGGCGGGGAGGGAGACCCAGTACTTC. This sequence encodes CSADPAGRETQYF.

The rearrangement joins TRBV12-3 or TRBV12-4 to TRBJ2-3; D unresolved. Trimming left V 4 bases short and J 1 base short, with 15 bases between. This CDR3 is built from 16 residues. This CDR3 is CASSSSGLRGTDTQYF. CDR3 DNA sequence: TGTGCCAGCAGTTCCTCGGGCCTCCGGGGCACAGATACGCAGTATTTT.

The chain has TRBV5-1 and TRBJ2-5, with 12 positions matching TRBD1. This CDR3 is built from 16 residues. Germline trimming cut 5 bases from V and 5 bases from J; bases unmatched to any gene: 10. Germline V gives CDR1 SGHRS, CDR2 YFSETQ. CDR3 DNA: TGCGCCAGCAGTGACTCCGGGACAGGGGGCTTTGAGACCCAGTACTTC. The encoded protein is CASSDSGTGGFETQYF.

V usage is TRBV3-1 and J usage is TRBJ2-5, with D hard to call. CDR3 length: 15 residues. The V and J ends lost 5 bases and 11 bases respectively, with 24 bases between them. In germline, CDR1 is LGHDT, CDR2 YNNKEL (reference sequence). The CDR3 nucleotides read TGTGCCAGCAGCAAAAGTAATCTCGGTGACAATGAGCAGTACTTC. Residues: CASSKSNLGDNEQYF.

V usage is TRBV6-5 and J usage is TRBJ2-6; the D is unclear. Trimming stripped 1 base from V and 0 bases from J, with 4 bases between. CDR3 size: 15 residues. Looked up from germline, CDR1 is MNHEY and CDR2 is SVGAGI. The CDR3 bases are TGTGCCAGCAGTTACTGGAACTCTGGGGCCAACGTCCTGACTTTC. It encodes CASSYWNSGANVLTF.

The genes are TRBV3-1 and TRBJ2-3, with 11 positions matching TRBD2. Looked up from germline, CDR1 is LGHDT and CDR2 is YNNKEL (reference sequence). Losses at the gene ends were 0 bases for V and 3 bases for J; bases not matched to a gene: 8. This CDR3 is 18 amino acids long. This CDR3 reads CASSQDDSSGRPTDTQYF. CDR3 DNA: TGTGCCAGCAGCCAAGATGACTCTAGCGGGAGGCCGACAGATACGCAGTATTTT.

This clonotype showed up just a few times. The chain carries TRBV2 and TRBJ1-1, with no clear D. V lost 5 bases to trimming and J lost 8 bases, with 18 bases between them. CDR1 and CDR2 (germline): SNHLY, FYNNEI. The length of the CDR3 is 14 residues. The CDR3 here is CASSKEVFSSEAFF. CDR3 in DNA: TGTGCCAGCAGTAAGGAGGTTTTTTCTTCCGAAGCTTTCTTT.

This chain connects TRBV7-2 to TRBJ1-2, with unresolved D. CDR1 is SGHTA, CDR2 FQGNSA, per germline. CDR3 length equals 12 residues. V lost 7 bases, J lost 4 bases, and 10 bases lay in between. As DNA, the CDR3 is TGTGCCAGCACTGTCGCGTCCTATGGCTACACCTTC. Translation: CASTVASYGYTF. Full variable domain (rest looked up from reference TRBV7-2 and TRBJ1-2): GAGVSQSPSNKVTEKGKDVELRCDPISGHTALYWYRQSLGQGLEFLIYFQGNSAPDKSGLPSDRFSAERTGGSVSTLTIQRTQQEDSAVYLCASTVASYGYTFGSGTRLTVV.

Only a few counts were recorded for this clonotype. The chain couples TRBV12-3 or TRBV12-4 to TRBJ1-5; 9 bases are a match to TRBD1. The CDR3 totals 13 residues. V shed 5 bases, J shed 6 bases, and the junction held 2 bases outside the gene matches. CDR3 region: CASSGTGRQPQHF. The DNA of the CDR3 is TGTGCCAGCAGTGGGACAGGGCGTCAGCCCCAGCATTTT.